The 14 T cell receptor beta chains presented below share a single source sample, sequenced in a study of ipilimumab plus nivolumab after autologous stem cell transplantation. Profiling relied on immunoSEQ multiplex PCR, and the TCRdb table lists in-frame clones only, not all of them. Here the sample spans approximately 84,000 clones, approximately 83% being singletons. The material was PBMCs, obtained in a trial of ipilimumab plus nivolumab as post-transplant consolidation. These receptors all come from a male donor with diffuse large B-cell lymphoma.

The chain recombines TRBV2 with TRBJ2-5; 10 nucleotides line up with TRBD2. V was pared by 4 bases and J by 2 bases, with 7 bases of the junction left unmatched. The CDR3 is 16 residues long. Germline V CDR1 and CDR2: SNHLY, FYNNEI. The CDR3 sequence is CASSVSGGGQQETQYF. In nucleotides, the CDR3 is TGTGCCAGCAGTGTCAGCGGGGGGGGACAACAAGAGACCCAGTACTTC.

This clone has just one count. The J gene is TRBJ2-7, the V gene TRBV19, with D maybe TRBD2 (5 bases). V was trimmed by 6 bases and J by 7 bases, leaving 22 bases between them. This CDR3 spans 15 amino acids. CDR1 and CDR2 from the germline V gene are LNHDA and SQIVND (reference sequence). The CDR3 sequence: CASRAGLYDSGEQYF. CDR3 coding DNA: TGTGCCAGTAGAGCTGGACTTTACGATTCGGGGGAGCAGTACTTC. Looking up the rest from reference TRBV19 and TRBJ2-7 gives the full variable domain: DGGITQSPKYLFRKEGQNVTLSCEQNLNHDAMYWYRQDPGQGLRLIYYSQIVNDFQKGDIAEGYSVSREKKESFPLTVTSAQKNPTAFYLCASRAGLYDSGEQYFGPGTRLTVT.

The table lists this clone with a few counts. The chain links TRBV6-4 to TRBJ1-1, with D uncertain. V gave up 6 bases and J gave up 5 bases, with 7 bases separating them. The length of the CDR3 is 11 residues. Germline CDR1 MRHNA, CDR2 SNTAGT. The CDR3 nucleotides are TGTGCCAGCAGGGGAGAGACTGAAGCTTTCTTT. Its protein is CASRGETEAFF.

Only one count was recorded for this clone. The chain joins TRBV12-5 to TRBJ2-7; a weak D match, TRBD2 (5 bases). This CDR3 is built from 13 residues. V lost 5 bases and J lost 5, with 13 bases in between. Germline-derived CDR1 and CDR2 are LGHNT and FRNRAP. CDR3 protein: CASGMDWTDEQYF. The CDR3 nucleotides read TGTGCTAGTGGTATGGACTGGACCGACGAGCAGTACTTC.

V usage is TRBV19 and J usage is TRBJ1-6; no clear D gene. This CDR3 is 13 amino acids long. V shed 5 bases and J shed 10 bases, with 12 bases lying between them. Germline CDR1 and CDR2: LNHDA and SQIVND (reference sequence). The CDR3 region is CASSPEKDSPLHF. The CDR3 DNA is TGTGCCAGTAGTCCAGAGAAAGACTCACCCCTCCACTTT.

V gene TRBV4-1 combines with J gene TRBJ2-2; tentative D call: TRBD1 (6 bases). The CDR3 length is 16 residues. Germline V gene data show CDR1 as MGHRA and CDR2 as YSYEKL. The V gene lost 4 bases and the J gene lost 0 bases, with 12 bases spanning the gap. In DNA, the CDR3 is TGCGCCAGCAGCCTGTCGGGACATACGAACACCGGGGAGCTGTTTTTT. It is translated as CASSLSGHTNTGELFF.

The chain links TRBV5-1 to TRBJ1-4; weak D call: TRBD1 (6 bases). Trimming removed 4 bases from V and 3 bases from J, with 10 bases in between. This CDR3 has 14 residues. Germline V gene lookup returns CDR1 SGHRS and CDR2 YFSETQ. The CDR3 bases are TGCGCCAGCAGCCAAGGGGGATCTAATGAAAAACTGTTTTTT. This encodes CASSQGGSNEKLFF.

This clone was seen a single time. The J gene is TRBJ1-4, the V gene TRBV6-5, with 7 bases fitting TRBD1. Germline lookup yields CDR1 MNHEY and CDR2 SVGAGI. J lost 8 bases, V lost 0 bases, and 6 bases had no gene match. This CDR3 is 15 amino acids long. For the CDR3, the DNA is TGTGCCAGCAGTTACTCAACAGGGGATGGGGAAAAACTGTTTTTT. This encodes CASSYSTGDGEKLFF.

The V gene is TRBV25-1, the J gene TRBJ2-7; the D is unclear. The V end lost 4 bases, the J end lost 0 bases, and 7 bases lay between the germline ends. Germline-derived CDR1 and CDR2 are MGHDK and SYGVNS. This CDR3 is built from 13 residues. This CDR3 reads CASSGPSSYEQYF. DNA of the CDR3: TGTGCCAGCAGTGGTCCAAGCTCCTACGAGCAGTACTTC.

The V call is TRBV7-9, the J call TRBJ2-3, with TRBD2 as a possible D gene (5 bases). There are 13 residues in the CDR3. V lost 8 bases and J lost 3, with 12 bases in between. From germline, CDR1 is SEHNR and CDR2 FQNEAQ (reference sequence). The CDR3 DNA follows: TGTGCCAGCCAGAATACGGGGACAGATACGCAGTATTTT. This translates into CASQNTGTDTQYF.

This clone appeared a single time. The chain joins TRBV10-3 to TRBJ2-3, with D possibly being TRBD1 (5 bases). The V end was cut by 0 bases, the J end by 2 bases, with 6 bases between. CDR1 is ENHRY and CDR2 is SYGVKD in the germline V gene. There are 14 residues in the CDR3. DNA of the CDR3: TGTGCCATCAGTGAGTCGGACAACACAGATACGCAGTATTTT. It translates to CAISESDNTDTQYF.

The chain uses TRBV19 and TRBJ1-6; D is unclear. The CDR3 totals 15 residues. V lost 7 bases to trimming and J lost 7 bases, with 17 bases between them. Germline V gene data show CDR1 as LNHDA and CDR2 as SQIVND (reference sequence). Written as DNA, the CDR3 is TGTGCCAGTAAAAACGGACGTCTACGGAATTCACCCCTCCACTTT. Translated: CASKNGRLRNSPLHF. Based on the CDR3 plus reference TRBV19 and TRBJ1-6, the full variable domain is DGGITQSPKYLFRKEGQNVTLSCEQNLNHDAMYWYRQDPGQGLRLIYYSQIVNDFQKGDIAEGYSVSREKKESFPLTVTSAQKNPTAFYLCASKNGRLRNSPLHFGNGTRLTVT.

This clone showed up just a few times. The V and J genes are TRBV19 and TRBJ1-2, with D perhaps matching TRBD1 (6 bases). The CDR3 is made up of 15 amino acids. Germline CDR1 reads LNHDA; CDR2 reads SQIVND (reference sequence). The V end lost 3 bases, the J end lost 4 bases, and 15 bases lay between the germline ends. The CDR3 DNA is TGTGCCAGTAGTATCCCCTGGGACACCCTCTATGGCTACACCTTC. Protein product: CASSIPWDTLYGYTF.

The chain links TRBV10-3 to TRBJ2-3; 10 nucleotides agree with TRBD2. Germline CDR1 reads ENHRY; CDR2 reads SYGVKD. V gave up 3 bases and J gave up 5 bases; unmatched junction bases: 5. CDR3 size: 15 residues. As DNA, the CDR3 is TGTGCCATCAGTGAAGCGGGGGGGCATGGAGATACGCAGTATTTT. It specifies CAISEAGGHGDTQYF.